This entry lists 4 T cell receptor beta chains sequenced from one sample in a study of shared T cell receptors in the human thymus. Using immunoSEQ multiplex PCR, the repertoire was profiled, and TCRdb retains in-frame clones only, with some absent. The sample lists hundreds of thousands of clones; 95% were seen once. Sequencing input: thymocytes. These receptors were collected from a human donor.

V and J are TRBV28 and TRBJ2-1, with D possibly matching TRBD2 (6 bases). Germline-derived CDR1 and CDR2 are MDHEN and SYDVKM. V was pared by 5 bases and J by 5 bases, with 10 bases between. The length of the CDR3 is 13 residues. The CDR3 sequence is CASSGGPDNEQFF. The CDR3, as DNA: TGTGCCAGCAGTGGAGGGCCAGACAATGAGCAGTTCTTC.

CDR3 sequence: CASSLYPTGAQSYNEQFF. CDR3 bases: TGTGCCAGCAGTTTGTACCCTACAGGGGCGCAGTCCTACAATGAGCAGTTCTTC. The J gene is TRBJ2-1, the V gene TRBV27, with 7 bases matching TRBD1. There are 18 residues in the CDR3. V shed 3 bases and J 1 base; nucleotides not matched to a gene: 12. The V gene's germline CDR1 is MNHEY and CDR2 SMNVEV (reference sequence).

V gene TRBV11-2 combines with J gene TRBJ1-1; D remains ambiguous. Germline CDR1 is SGHAT and CDR2 is FQNNGV. V shed 5 bases and J shed 5 bases, with 9 bases lying between them. This CDR3 is 12 amino acids long. The CDR3: CASSPPLTEAFF. The DNA for the CDR3 is TGTGCCAGCAGCCCCCCGCTAACTGAAGCTTTCTTT.

CDR3: CASRETSGSFGEQYF. The CDR3 coding sequence is TGTGCCAGTAGAGAAACTAGCGGGAGTTTCGGCGAGCAGTACTTC. V gene TRBV19 combines with J gene TRBJ2-7; 11 bases fit TRBD2. CDR1 and CDR2 (germline): LNHDA, SQIVND (reference sequence). The ends lost 6 bases at V and 6 bases at J; junction bases unmatched: 10. The length of the CDR3 is 15 residues.